The clone carrying this TCR beta chain was seen more than once but under ten times. The antigen is unknown. The second PCR ran about 7 to 12 cycles with a sample-barcoded 5' primer and J-beta primers. With 12 random nucleotides, a template-switch adaptor tagged each individual cDNA molecule. A single record per CDR3 protein comes from TCRdb applying MiXCR to the 5' RACE reads. The data show around 1.5 million distinct CDR3 sequences, 40% to 50% seen once. Each donor had approximately 10 milliliters of peripheral blood drawn. Each sample yielded at least 6 micrograms of PBMC total RNA. This entry belongs to a study of blood T cells in healthy people across ages. V shed 7 bases and J shed 6 bases, with 21 bases lying between them. The CDR3 length is 15 residues. Per the germline V gene, CDR1 is SNHLY and CDR2 is FYNNEI. Whole-study results and caveats: Naive and antigen-experienced cells were not separated, limiting conclusive comparison.

The sequencing input was blood. The chain combines TRBV2 with TRBJ2-5, with D possibly matching TRBD2 (5 bases). This receptor was obtained from a woman between 18 and 29 years old in good health. The CDR3, as DNA: TGTGCCAGCACCTGGAACGGTAAAGTCGGGAAGACCCAGTACTTC. Translated, it gives CASTWNGKVGKTQYF.